A selection of T cell receptor beta chains follows, all from one sample in a study of identical twins. MiXCR, applied by TCRdb to the 5' RACE reads, yields one record per CDR3 protein. The sample has just under 550,000 distinct CDR3 sequences; about 16% are singletons. The same data also went into a second study, on yellow fever vaccine responses in identical twins.

The sequenced sample was CD4+ T cells sorted from blood. The receptors were sampled from a woman under 30 in good health. CDR3s include the opening cysteine and the closing phenylalanine or tryptophan. A D gene is named only where the DNA matches it firmly. Rows may omit the clone size; those that give it use once, few, many or a size class.

d_gene,v_gene,j_gene,abundance,CDR3aa,CDR3nt
TRBD2,TRBV11-1,TRBJ2-5,once,CASSPIGTTQRAQETQYF,TGTGCCAGCAGCCCTATCGGGACTACCCAGAGGGCCCAAGAGACCCAGTACTTC
NA,TRBV3-1,TRBJ2-5,few,CASSQNLLATGETQYF,TGTGCCAGCAGCCAAAACCTTCTAGCGACGGGGGAGACCCAGTACTTC
NA,TRBV12-3/TRBV12-4,TRBJ1-2,NA,CASSFFSGTTYGYTF,TGTGCCAGCAGTTTTTTTTCAGGGACTACCTATGGCTACACCTTC
NA,TRBV20-1,TRBJ2-1,NA,CSARDFSGASGYNEQFF,TGCAGTGCTAGAGATTTTTCGGGGGCTAGCGGTTACAATGAGCAGTTCTTC
NA,TRBV7-6,TRBJ2-1,NA,CASSSLSGGWDNEQFF,TGTGCCAGCAGCTCCCTCTCAGGGGGGTGGGACAATGAGCAGTTCTTC
NA,TRBV7-3,TRBJ2-1,NA,CASSVGTASNEQFF,TGTGCCAGCAGCGTGGGGACTGCTAGCAATGAGCAGTTCTTC
TRBD1,TRBV12-3/TRBV12-4,TRBJ2-7,NA,CASRPGQGGNEQYF,TGTGCCAGCAGACCGGGACAGGGGGGAAACGAGCAGTACTTC
NA,TRBV20-1,TRBJ2-1,few,CSASAGSSYNEQFF,TGCAGTGCTTCCGCAGGGAGCTCCTACAATGAGCAGTTCTTC
TRBD1,TRBV29-1,TRBJ2-3,NA,CSVHRGLSTDTQYF,TGCAGCGTCCACAGGGGGCTGAGCACAGATACGCAGTATTTT
TRBD1,TRBV11-1,TRBJ1-2,NA,CASSLSPGQGYGYTF,TGTGCCAGCAGCTTATCACCGGGACAGGGCTATGGCTACACCTTC
TRBD1,TRBV20-1,TRBJ1-2,NA,CSAKRGTVYGYTF,TGCAGTGCTAAAAGGGGGACAGTCTATGGCTACACCTTC
TRBD2,TRBV4-2,TRBJ2-1,NA,CASSQDGTSGRIRGNEQFF,TGTGCCAGCAGCCAAGATGGAACTAGCGGGAGGATAAGGGGCAATGAGCAGTTCTTC
NA,TRBV7-6,TRBJ2-5,NA,CASSTPGEETQYF,TGTGCCAGCAGCACTCCCGGGGAAGAGACCCAGTACTTC
TRBD1,TRBV29-1,TRBJ2-3,few,CSVGTGGKDTQYF,TGCAGCGTGGGAACAGGGGGAAAAGATACGCAGTATTTT
TRBD1,TRBV10-1,TRBJ1-1,NA,CASSDRGLGEAFF,TGCGCCAGTTCGGACAGGGGGCTCGGTGAAGCTTTCTTT
TRBD1,TRBV5-1,TRBJ1-1,many,CASSLETGGLGTEAFF,TGCGCCAGCAGCTTGGAGACAGGGGGCCTGGGGACTGAAGCTTTCTTT
NA,TRBV12-3/TRBV12-4,TRBJ2-1,few,CASSFSGVNYNEQFF,TGTGCCAGCAGTTTTTCAGGGGTCAACTACAATGAGCAGTTCTTC
TRBD2,TRBV5-1,TRBJ2-2,few,CASSRLGGRQVTGELFF,TGCGCCAGCAGCCGCCTAGGCGGGAGGCAAGTCACCGGGGAGCTGTTTTTT
NA,TRBV6-4,TRBJ2-1,few,CASSDFPYNEQFF,TGTGCCAGCAGTGATTTCCCCTACAATGAGCAGTTCTTC
TRBD2,TRBV7-9,TRBJ2-5,few,CASSLVVAGQETQYF,TGTGCCAGCAGCTTAGTCGTAGCGGGGCAAGAGACCCAGTACTTC
TRBD1,TRBV11-2,TRBJ2-7,NA,CASSHRQGYYEQYF,TGTGCCAGCAGCCACAGACAGGGGTACTACGAGCAGTACTTC
NA,TRBV3-1,TRBJ2-4,NA,CASSQDRAPLDIQYF,TGTGCCAGCAGCCAAGATCGAGCCCCCTTGGACATTCAGTACTTC
NA,TRBV20-1,TRBJ2-5,NA,CSARAGRGRRETQYF,TGCAGTGCTAGGGCCGGACGGGGAAGGAGGGAGACCCAGTACTTC
NA,TRBV6-1,TRBJ2-1,NA,CASSPRRLATSYNEQFF,TGTGCCAGCAGTCCCCGTCGACTCGCCACCTCCTACAATGAGCAGTTCTTC
NA,TRBV5-5,TRBJ2-5,once,CASALRRGVVQETQYF,TGTGCCAGCGCCCTGAGGCGCGGGGTAGTACAAGAGACCCAGTACTTC
TRBD1,TRBV7-6,TRBJ1-1,many,CASSSGQGGTSEAFF,TGTGCCAGCAGCTCCGGACAGGGAGGAACCTCTGAAGCTTTCTTT
NA,TRBV5-1,TRBJ2-6,NA,CASSLALQSSGANVLTF,TGCGCCAGCAGCTTGGCATTACAGAGCTCTGGGGCCAACGTCCTGACTTTC
NA,TRBV21-1,TRBJ2-1,few,CASLFRGSYNEQFF,TGTGCCAGCTTGTTTAGAGGCTCCTACAATGAGCAGTTCTTC
TRBD2,TRBV9,TRBJ2-1,few,CASSDRTSGGRNEQFF,TGTGCCAGCAGCGACCGGACTAGCGGGGGCCGGAATGAGCAGTTCTTC